The rows below give T cell receptor beta chains drawn from one sample of a study of human T cells and chemical hapten exposure. TCRdb re-analysed the RACE reads in MiXCR, keeping a single row per CDR3 protein. The data show 120,000 or so distinct CDR3 sequences, about 11% seen once. Specimen: whole blood, collected in connection with sensitization to the hapten diphenylcyclopropenone (DPC). The origin of the receptors is a woman aged 50 to 65 with alopecia areata. Some clones in this sample may be carry-over from other donors' samples. Both conserved end residues are trimmed from each CDR3. The order of the fields is V gene, J gene, CDR3 protein.

TRBV29-1,TRBJ2-1,SVETYYNEQF
TRBV5-1,TRBJ2-1,ASSHRQGAQNEQF
TRBV29-1,TRBJ1-1,SARESGTEAF
TRBV27,TRBJ2-1,ASSLYSGRSYNEQF
TRBV6-2/TRBV6-3,TRBJ2-1,ASKLAGAYNEQF
TRBV20-1,TRBJ1-3,SARDSTGASGNTIY
TRBV27,TRBJ2-1,ASSPGLAGGFGRYNEQF
TRBV12-3/TRBV12-4,TRBJ1-1,ASSPTGSTEAF
TRBV7-2,TRBJ1-1,ASSFTSGTSTEAF
TRBV6-1,TRBJ2-1,ASRDLRGQTRNEQF
TRBV27,TRBJ2-7,ASSLRGHPNYEQY
TRBV20-1,TRBJ2-7,SALGLAGGADYEQY
TRBV6-2/TRBV6-3,TRBJ1-5,ASSLGQSFNQPQH